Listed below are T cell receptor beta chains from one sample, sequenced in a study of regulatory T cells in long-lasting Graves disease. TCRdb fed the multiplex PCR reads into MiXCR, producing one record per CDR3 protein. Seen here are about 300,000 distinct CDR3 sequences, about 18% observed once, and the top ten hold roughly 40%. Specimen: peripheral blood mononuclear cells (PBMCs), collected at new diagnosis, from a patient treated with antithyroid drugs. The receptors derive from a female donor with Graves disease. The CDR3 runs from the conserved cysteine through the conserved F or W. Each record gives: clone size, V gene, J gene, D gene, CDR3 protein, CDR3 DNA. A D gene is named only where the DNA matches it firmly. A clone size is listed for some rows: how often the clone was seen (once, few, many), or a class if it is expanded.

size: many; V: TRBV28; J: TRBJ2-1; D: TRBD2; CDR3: CASFSGTQYNEQFF; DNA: TGTGCCAGCTTTAGCGGGACCCAATACAATGAGCAGTTCTTC
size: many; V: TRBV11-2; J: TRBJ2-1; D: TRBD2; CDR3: CASSLRLAGLNEQFF; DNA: TGTGCCAGCAGCTTACGACTAGCGGGACTCAATGAGCAGTTCTTC
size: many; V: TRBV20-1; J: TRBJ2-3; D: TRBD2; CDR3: CSARRSAGVYTDTQYF; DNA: TGCAGTGCTAGGCGCTCGGCGGGAGTATACACAGATACGCAGTATTTT
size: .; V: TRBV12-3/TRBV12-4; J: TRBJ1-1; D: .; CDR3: CASSYHIRAKAFF; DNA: TGTGCCAGCAGTTATCACATCCGGGCGAAAGCTTTCTTT
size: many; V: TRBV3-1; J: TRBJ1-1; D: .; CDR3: CASRLSVGGAEAFF; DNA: TGTGCCAGCAGGCTTAGTGTGGGGGGGGCTGAAGCTTTCTTT
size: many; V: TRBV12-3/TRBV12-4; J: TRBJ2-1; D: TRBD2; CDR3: CASSPGLAFPNEQFF; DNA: TGTGCCAGCAGTCCCGGACTAGCGTTTCCCAATGAGCAGTTCTTC
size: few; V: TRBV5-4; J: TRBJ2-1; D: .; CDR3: CASSRFGGDEQFF; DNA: TGTGCCAGCAGCCGTTTTGGGGGCGATGAGCAGTTCTTC
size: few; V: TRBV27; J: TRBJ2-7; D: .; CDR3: CASSTPGRNEQYF; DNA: TGTGCCAGCAGTACCCCGGGACGCAACGAGCAGTACTTC
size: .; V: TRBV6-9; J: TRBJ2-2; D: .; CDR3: CASSSGQTLTGELFF; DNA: TGTGCCAGCAGTTCAGGCCAGACATTGACCGGGGAGCTGTTTTTT
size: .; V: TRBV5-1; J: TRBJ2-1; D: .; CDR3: CASSLAAVKRQEQFF; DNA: TGCGCCAGCAGCTTGGCCGCGGTCAAAAGGCAAGAGCAGTTCTTC
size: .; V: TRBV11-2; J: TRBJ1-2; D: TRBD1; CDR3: CASSLARQGYGYTF; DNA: TGTGCCAGCAGCTTAGCGAGACAGGGCTATGGCTACACCTTC
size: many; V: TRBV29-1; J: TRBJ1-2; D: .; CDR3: CSVPEDGYTF; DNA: TGCAGCGTCCCAGAGGATGGCTACACCTTC
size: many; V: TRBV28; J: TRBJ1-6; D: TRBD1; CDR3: CASSHPADWTGPQPLHF; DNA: TGTGCCAGCAGCCACCCCGCGGATTGGACAGGGCCTCAACCCCTCCACTTT
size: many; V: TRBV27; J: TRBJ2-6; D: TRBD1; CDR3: CASIPGQGRSGANVLTF; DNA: TGTGCCAGCATTCCGGGACAGGGGAGGTCTGGGGCCAACGTCCTGACTTTC
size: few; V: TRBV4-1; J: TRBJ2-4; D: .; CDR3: CASSLSTRGPDWYF; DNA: TGCGCCAGCAGCCTCTCGACTAGAGGCCCCGATTGGTACTTC
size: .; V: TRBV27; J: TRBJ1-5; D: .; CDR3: CASCEGSNQPQHF; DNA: TGTGCCAGCTGCGAAGGGTCCAATCAGCCCCAGCATTTT
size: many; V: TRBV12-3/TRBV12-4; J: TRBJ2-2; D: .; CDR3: CASSLKGGSGELFF; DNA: TGTGCCAGCAGCCTCAAGGGGGGCTCAGGGGAGCTGTTTTTT
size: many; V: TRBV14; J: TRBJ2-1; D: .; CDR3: CASSQDRTRYDEQFF; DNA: TGTGCCAGCAGCCAAGATAGGACGAGGTACGATGAGCAGTTCTTC
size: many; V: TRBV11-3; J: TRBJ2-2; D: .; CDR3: CASLLTGANTGELFF; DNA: TGTGCCAGCCTCTTAACGGGGGCGAACACCGGGGAGCTGTTTTTT
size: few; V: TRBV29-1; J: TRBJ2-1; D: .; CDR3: CSVEGWRGTAEQFF; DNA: TGCAGCGTCGAGGGGTGGCGCGGGACGGCGGAGCAGTTCTTC
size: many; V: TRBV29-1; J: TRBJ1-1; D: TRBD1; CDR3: CSGNRGTGTEAFF; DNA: TGCAGCGGAAACAGGGGTACGGGCACTGAAGCTTTCTTT
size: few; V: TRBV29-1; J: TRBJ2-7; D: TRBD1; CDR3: CSVLPGQGFEQYF; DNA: TGCAGCGTACTCCCGGGACAGGGTTTCGAGCAGTACTTC
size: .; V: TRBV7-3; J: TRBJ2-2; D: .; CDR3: CASSPPGPGELFF; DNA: TGTGCCAGCAGCCCGCCTGGGCCCGGGGAGCTGTTTTTT
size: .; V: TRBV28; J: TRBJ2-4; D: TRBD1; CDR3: CASSWDSKNIQYF; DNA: TGTGCCAGCAGTTGGGACAGCAAAAACATTCAGTACTTC
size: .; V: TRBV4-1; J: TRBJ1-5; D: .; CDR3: CASSPGHTASGNQPQHF; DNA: TGCGCCAGCAGTCCGGGACACACCGCTTCGGGCAATCAGCCCCAGCATTTT
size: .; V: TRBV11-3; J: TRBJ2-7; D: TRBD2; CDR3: CASSLVTSGSVEQYF; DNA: TGTGCCAGCAGCTTAGTGACTAGCGGGAGCGTCGAGCAGTACTTC
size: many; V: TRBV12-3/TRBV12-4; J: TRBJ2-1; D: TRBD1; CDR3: CASSFQTGGVQFF; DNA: TGTGCCAGCAGTTTCCAGACAGGGGGTGTTCAGTTCTTC
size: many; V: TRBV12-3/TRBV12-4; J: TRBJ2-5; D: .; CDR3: CASSLEAEETQYF; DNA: TGTGCCAGCAGTTTAGAGGCGGAAGAGACCCAGTACTTC
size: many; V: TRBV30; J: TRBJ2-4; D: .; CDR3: CAWSVGGAGENIQYF; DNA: TGTGCCTGGAGTGTAGGTGGCGCCGGGGAAAACATTCAGTACTTC
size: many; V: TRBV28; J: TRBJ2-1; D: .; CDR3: CASSSGNEQFF; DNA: TGTGCCAGCAGTTCGGGCAATGAGCAGTTCTTC
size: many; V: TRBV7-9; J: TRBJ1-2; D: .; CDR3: CASSPGWEARNYGYTF; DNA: TGTGCCAGCAGCCCAGGGTGGGAAGCCCGAAACTATGGCTACACCTTC
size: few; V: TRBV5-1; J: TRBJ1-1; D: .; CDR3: CASSLSGSRNTEAFF; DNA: TGCGCCAGCAGCTTGTCGGGGAGCCGGAACACTGAAGCTTTCTTT
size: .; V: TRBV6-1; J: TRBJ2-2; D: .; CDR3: CASSLTALNTGELFF; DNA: TGTGCCAGCTCCCTAACTGCCTTGAACACCGGGGAGCTGTTTTTT
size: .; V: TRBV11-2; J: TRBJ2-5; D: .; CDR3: CASSRTVTQETQYF; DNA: TGTGCCAGCAGTAGGACAGTCACTCAAGAGACCCAGTACTTC
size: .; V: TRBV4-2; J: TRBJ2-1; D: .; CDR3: CASSQARDAIFYNEQFF; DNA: TGTGCCAGCAGCCAAGCCCGGGACGCCATCTTCTACAATGAGCAGTTCTTC
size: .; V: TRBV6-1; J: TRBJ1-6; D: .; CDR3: CASSEVLPLHF; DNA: TGTGCCAGCAGTGAAGTGTTACCCCTCCACTTT
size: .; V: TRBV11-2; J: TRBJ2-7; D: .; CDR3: CASSLKGRDYEQYF; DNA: TGTGCCAGCAGCTTAAAAGGCAGAGACTACGAGCAGTACTTC
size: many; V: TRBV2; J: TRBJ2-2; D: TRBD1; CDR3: CASRRAGGATGELFF; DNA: TGTGCCAGCAGACGGGCAGGGGGTGCGACCGGGGAGCTGTTTTTT
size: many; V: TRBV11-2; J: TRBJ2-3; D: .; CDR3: CASLRGADTQYF; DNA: TGTGCCAGCCTCCGGGGCGCAGATACGCAGTATTTT
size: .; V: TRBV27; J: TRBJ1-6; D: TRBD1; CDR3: CASSKNQGASPSPLHF; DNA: TGTGCCAGCAGCAAGAATCAGGGGGCTTCTCCTTCACCCCTCCACTTT
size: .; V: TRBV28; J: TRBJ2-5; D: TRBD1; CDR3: CASSSLPGQGKETQYF; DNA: TGTGCCAGCAGTTCCTTACCGGGACAGGGGAAAGAGACCCAGTACTTC
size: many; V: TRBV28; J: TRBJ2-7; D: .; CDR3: CASGTSVSYEQYF; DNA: TGTGCCAGCGGTACCTCCGTTTCCTACGAGCAGTACTTC
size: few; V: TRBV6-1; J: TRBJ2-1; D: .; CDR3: CASSVVRTSEQFF; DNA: TGTGCCAGCAGCGTAGTTCGGACGAGTGAGCAGTTCTTC
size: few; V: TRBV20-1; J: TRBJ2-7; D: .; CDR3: CSARDHSSTGTYEQYF; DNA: TGCAGTGCTAGAGATCATAGTTCCACGGGAACGTACGAGCAGTACTTC
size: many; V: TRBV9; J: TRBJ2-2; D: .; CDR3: CASSVGGNTGELFF; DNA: TGTGCCAGCAGTGTCGGGGGGAACACCGGGGAGCTGTTTTTT
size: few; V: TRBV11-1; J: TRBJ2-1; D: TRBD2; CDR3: CASSIRTSVYNEQFF; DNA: TGTGCCAGCAGCATACGGACTAGCGTCTACAATGAGCAGTTCTTC
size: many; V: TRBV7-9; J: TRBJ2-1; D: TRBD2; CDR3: CASSLRQARGLAEYNEQFF; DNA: TGTGCCAGCAGCCTCAGGCAAGCCCGGGGACTAGCGGAATACAATGAGCAGTTCTTC
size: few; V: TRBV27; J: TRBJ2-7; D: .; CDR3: CASSSTGREQYF; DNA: TGTGCCAGCAGTTCTACAGGGCGAGAGCAGTACTTC
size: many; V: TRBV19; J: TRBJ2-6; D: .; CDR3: CASSFTGKGANVLTF; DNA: TGTGCCAGTAGTTTCACGGGAAAAGGGGCCAACGTCCTGACTTTC
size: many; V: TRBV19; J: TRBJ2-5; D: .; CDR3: CASSIAETQYF; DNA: TGTGCCAGTAGTATCGCAGAGACCCAGTACTTC